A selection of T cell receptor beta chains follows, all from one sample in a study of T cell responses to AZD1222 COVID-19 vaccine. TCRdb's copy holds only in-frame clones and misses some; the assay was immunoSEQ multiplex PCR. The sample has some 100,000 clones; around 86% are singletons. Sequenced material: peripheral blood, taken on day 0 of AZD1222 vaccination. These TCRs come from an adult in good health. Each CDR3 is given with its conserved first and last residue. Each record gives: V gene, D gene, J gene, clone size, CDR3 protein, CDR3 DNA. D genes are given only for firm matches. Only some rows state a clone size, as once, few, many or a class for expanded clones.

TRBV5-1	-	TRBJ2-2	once	CASSFFSANTGELFF	TGCGCCAGCAGCTTCTTCTCCGCGAACACCGGGGAGCTGTTTTTT
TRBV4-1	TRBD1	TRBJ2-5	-	CASSRRTGGDQETQYF	TGCGCCAGCAGCAGACGGACAGGGGGGGATCAAGAGACCCAGTACTTC
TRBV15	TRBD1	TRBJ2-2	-	CATSPRGTANTGELFF	TGTGCCACCAGCCCCAGGGGGACAGCGAACACCGGGGAGCTGTTTTTT
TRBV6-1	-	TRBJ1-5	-	CASSEDLPGQPQHF	TGTGCCAGCAGTGAAGATCTACCCGGTCAGCCCCAGCATTTT
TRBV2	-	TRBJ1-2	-	CASTPGRVYGYTF	TGTGCCAGCACCCCGGGCAGGGTGTATGGCTACACCTTC
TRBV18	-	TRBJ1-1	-	CASSLGAPNTEAFF	TGTGCCAGCTCACTTGGGGCCCCGAACACTGAAGCTTTCTTT
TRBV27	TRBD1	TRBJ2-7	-	CASSLLRDRGPYEQYF	TGTGCCAGCAGTTTATTACGGGACAGGGGGCCCTACGAGCAGTACTTC
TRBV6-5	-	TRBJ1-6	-	CASTSGQSYNSPLHF	TGTGCCAGCACCTCCGGGCAGTCCTATAATTCACCCCTCCACTTT
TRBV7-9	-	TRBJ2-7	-	CASSAWGQSYEQYF	TGTGCCAGCAGCGCATGGGGGCAGTCCTACGAGCAGTACTTC
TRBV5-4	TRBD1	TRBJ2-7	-	CASSNTGGYEQYF	TGTGCCAGCTCAAACACAGGGGGCTACGAGCAGTACTTC
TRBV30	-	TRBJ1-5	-	CAWSVPGGGNQPQHF	TGTGCCTGGAGTGTCCCGGGGGGCGGCAATCAGCCCCAGCATTTT
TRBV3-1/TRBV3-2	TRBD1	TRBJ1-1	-	CASSQLGTGLAFF	TGTGCCAGCAGCCAACTTGGGACAGGGTTAGCTTTCTTT
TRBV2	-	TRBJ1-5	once	CASSDHRGNQPQHF	TGTGCCAGCAGTGATCACAGGGGCAATCAGCCCCAGCATTTT
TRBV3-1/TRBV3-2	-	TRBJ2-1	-	CASSQAGYDEQFF	TGTGCCAGCAGCCAAGCGGGGTATGATGAGCAGTTCTTC
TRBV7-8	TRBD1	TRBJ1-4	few	CASSLAGTGFTNEKLFF	TGTGCCAGCAGCTTAGCTGGGACAGGGTTCACTAATGAAAAACTGTTTTTT
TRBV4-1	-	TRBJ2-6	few	CASARGWGGSGANVLTF	TGCGCCAGCGCTCGAGGGTGGGGTGGCTCTGGGGCCAACGTCCTGACTTTC
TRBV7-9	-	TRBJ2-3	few	CASSGRVTDTQYF	TGTGCCAGCAGCGGCAGGGTAACAGATACGCAGTATTTT